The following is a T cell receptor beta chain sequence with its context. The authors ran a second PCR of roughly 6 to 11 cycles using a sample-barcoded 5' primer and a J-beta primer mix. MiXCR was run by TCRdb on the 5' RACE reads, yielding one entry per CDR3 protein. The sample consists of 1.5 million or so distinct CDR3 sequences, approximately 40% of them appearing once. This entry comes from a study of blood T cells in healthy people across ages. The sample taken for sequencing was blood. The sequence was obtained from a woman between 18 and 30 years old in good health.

The DNA of the CDR3 is TGCAGTGCTAGAATGACAGAACAAGAGACCCAGTACTTC. Protein product: CSARMTEQETQYF. V is TRBV20-1 and J is TRBJ2-5; TRBD1 might be the D (5 bases). The CDR3 is 13 amino acids. The V end was cut by 2 bases, the J end by 2 bases, with 9 bases between. Germline V CDR1 and CDR2: DFQATT, SNEGSKA (reference sequence).